The table lists the clone carrying this TCR beta chain with a few counts. The data stem from a study of blood T cell repertoires in COVID-19. Study details: Sites across the United States, Italy and Spain contributed samples from acute and convalescent COVID-19.

Repertoires were generated with immunoSEQ multiplex PCR, while TCRdb's copy carries only in-frame clones and drops some. The repertoire includes just under 150,000 clones, approximately 87% of them detected once, and less than 10% sits in the top ten. Germline V gene data show CDR1 as MNHNY and CDR2 as SVGAGI (reference sequence). The J segment lost 5 bases and the V segment lost 6 bases, leaving 4 bases of the junction unmatched. The CDR3 totals 13 residues. Sequencing was done on a sample of peripheral blood. The TCR comes from a woman in her forties or fifties with active or convalescent COVID-19. The V gene is TRBV6-6, the J gene TRBJ2-7, with TRBD1 matching over 10 bases. For the CDR3, the DNA is TGTGCCAGCAGGACAGGGGGCATGGACGAGCAGTACTTC. Translating gives CASRTGGMDEQYF.